The sequence of this TCR beta chain was determined in a study of CD8+ T cells in alopecia areata. Treatment denoted: oral pan-JAK inhibitor, 5-10 mg twice daily. cDNA prepared by RNA extraction and subsequent reverse transcription served as the template for sequencing. Profiling relied on immunoSEQ multiplex PCR, and the TCRdb table lists in-frame clones only, not all of them. The sample has about 120,000 clones; 61% are singletons. V shed 0 bases and J shed 7 bases, with 13 bases lying between them. CDR1 SGHRS and CDR2 YFSETQ come from the germline V gene. This CDR3 is built from 14 residues. The sample in question was CD4+ T cells sorted from blood, obtained at week 4, from a patient treated with tofacitinib. The sequence came from a human donor with alopecia areata. The J gene is TRBJ1-2, the V gene TRBV5-1, with a weak D call TRBD1 (5 bases). The CDR3 DNA reads TGCGCCAGCAGCTTGGATGGGCAGGGCGGTGGCTACACCTTC. Its translation is CASSLDGQGGGYTF.